This entry is about one TCR beta chain. Antigen specificity is unknown. This entry comes from a study of cytomegalovirus exposure and HLA in healthy donors. Study-wide context: When 350 to 500 donors were genotyped, 80% to 90% of them were found to fall in the Caucasian-associated ancestry cluster. Broader study findings: Researchers had no immune exposure information except CMV serostatus available.

CDR1 is MNHEY and CDR2 is SVGAGI in the germline V gene. This CDR3 has 14 amino acids. The V and J ends lost 8 bases and 4 bases respectively, with 17 bases between them. Primers for the PCR totalled 60 Vbeta and 13 Jbeta. The data were produced by immunoSEQ multiplex PCR, yet TCRdb's version contains in-frame clones alone and is incomplete. This sample has around 150,000 clones, with roughly 82% found just once. This clonotype was obtained from a male donor in good health and CMV-seronegative. The gene calls are TRBV6-5 and TRBJ1-1; possible D gene TRBD1, 6 bases. Sample: PBMCs. CDR3 DNA: TGTGCCAGCCAAAAAACAGGGACGGCCACTGAAGCTTTCTTT. Residues: CASQKTGTATEAFF.